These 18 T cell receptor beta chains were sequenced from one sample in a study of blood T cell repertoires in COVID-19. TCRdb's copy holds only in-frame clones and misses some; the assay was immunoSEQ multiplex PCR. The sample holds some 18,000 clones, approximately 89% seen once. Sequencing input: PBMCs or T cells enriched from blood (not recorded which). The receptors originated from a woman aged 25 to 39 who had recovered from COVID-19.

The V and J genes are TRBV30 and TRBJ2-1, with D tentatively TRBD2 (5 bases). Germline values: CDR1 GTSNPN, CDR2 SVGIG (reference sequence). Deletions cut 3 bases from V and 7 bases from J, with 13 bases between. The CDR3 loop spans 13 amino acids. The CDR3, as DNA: TGTGCCTGGAGAATAGGAGGCGGGAATGAGCAGTTCTTC. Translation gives CAWRIGGGNEQFF.

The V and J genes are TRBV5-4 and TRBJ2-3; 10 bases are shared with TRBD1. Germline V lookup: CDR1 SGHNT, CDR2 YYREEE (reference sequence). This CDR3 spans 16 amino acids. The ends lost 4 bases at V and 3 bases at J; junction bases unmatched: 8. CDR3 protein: CASSQIGTGETDTQYF. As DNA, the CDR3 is TGTGCCAGCAGCCAAATCGGGACAGGGGAGACAGATACGCAGTATTTT.

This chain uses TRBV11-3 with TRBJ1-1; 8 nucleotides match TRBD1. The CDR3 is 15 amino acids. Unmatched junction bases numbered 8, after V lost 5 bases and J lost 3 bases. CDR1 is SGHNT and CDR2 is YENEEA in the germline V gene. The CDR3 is CASSDRQGTDTEAFF. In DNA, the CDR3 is TGTGCCAGCAGCGACCGACAGGGGACAGACACTGAAGCTTTCTTT.

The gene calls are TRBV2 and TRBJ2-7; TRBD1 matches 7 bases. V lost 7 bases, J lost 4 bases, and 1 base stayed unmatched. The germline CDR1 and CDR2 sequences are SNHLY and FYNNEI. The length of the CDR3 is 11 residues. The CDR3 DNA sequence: TGTGCCAGCAAACAGGGGTACGAGCAGTACTTC. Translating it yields CASKQGYEQYF.

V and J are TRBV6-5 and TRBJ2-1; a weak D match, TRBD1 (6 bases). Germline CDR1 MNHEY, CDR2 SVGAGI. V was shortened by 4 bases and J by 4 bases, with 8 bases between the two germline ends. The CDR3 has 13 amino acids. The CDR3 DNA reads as TGTGCCAGCAGTTCCGGACAGTACAATGAGCAGTTCTTC. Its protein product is CASSSGQYNEQFF.

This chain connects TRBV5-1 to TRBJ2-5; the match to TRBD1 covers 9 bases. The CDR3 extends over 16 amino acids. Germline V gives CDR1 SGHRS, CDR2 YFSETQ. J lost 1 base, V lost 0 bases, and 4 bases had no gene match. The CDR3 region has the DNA TGCGCCAGCAGCTTGGAGGGGACAGGGTCCCAAGAGACCCAGTACTTC. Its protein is CASSLEGTGSQETQYF.

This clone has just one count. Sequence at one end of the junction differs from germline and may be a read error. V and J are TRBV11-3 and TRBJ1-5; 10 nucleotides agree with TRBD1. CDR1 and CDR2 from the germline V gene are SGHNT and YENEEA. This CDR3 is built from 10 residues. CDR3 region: CASIPGQGNF. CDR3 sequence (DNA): TGTGCCAGCATCCCGGGACAGGGGAACTTT.

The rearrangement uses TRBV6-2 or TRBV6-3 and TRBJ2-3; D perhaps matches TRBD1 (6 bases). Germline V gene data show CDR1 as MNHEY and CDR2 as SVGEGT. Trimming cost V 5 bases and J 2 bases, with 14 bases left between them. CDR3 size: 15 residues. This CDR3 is CASSLRDTYTDTQYF. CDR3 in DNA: TGTGCCAGCAGTCTCCGGGACACTTACACAGATACGCAGTATTTT.

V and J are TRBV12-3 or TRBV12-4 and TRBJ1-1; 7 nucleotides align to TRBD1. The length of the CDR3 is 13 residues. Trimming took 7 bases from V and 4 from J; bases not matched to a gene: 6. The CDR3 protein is CASTPDRVTEAFF. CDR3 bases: TGTGCCAGCACCCCAGACAGGGTCACTGAAGCTTTCTTT.

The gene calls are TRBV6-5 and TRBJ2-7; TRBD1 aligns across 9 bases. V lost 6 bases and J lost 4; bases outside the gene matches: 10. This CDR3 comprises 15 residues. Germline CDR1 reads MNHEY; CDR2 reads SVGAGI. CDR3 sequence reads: CASRPTGTGSYEQYF. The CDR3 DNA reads TGTGCCAGCAGACCGACCGGGACAGGGTCGTACGAGCAGTACTTC.

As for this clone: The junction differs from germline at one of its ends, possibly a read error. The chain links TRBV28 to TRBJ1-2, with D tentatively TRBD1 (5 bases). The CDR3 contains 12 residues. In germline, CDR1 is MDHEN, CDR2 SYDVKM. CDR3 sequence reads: CASSLPIGEQVF. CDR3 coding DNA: TGTGCCAGCAGTTTGCCAATAGGGGAACAGGTCTTC.

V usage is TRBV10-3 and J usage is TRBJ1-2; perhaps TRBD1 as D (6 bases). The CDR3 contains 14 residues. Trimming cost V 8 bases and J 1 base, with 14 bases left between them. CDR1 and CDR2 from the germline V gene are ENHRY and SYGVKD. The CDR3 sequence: CAIGGDTFNYGYTF. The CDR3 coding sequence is TGTGCCATCGGGGGGGACACCTTTAACTATGGCTACACCTTC.

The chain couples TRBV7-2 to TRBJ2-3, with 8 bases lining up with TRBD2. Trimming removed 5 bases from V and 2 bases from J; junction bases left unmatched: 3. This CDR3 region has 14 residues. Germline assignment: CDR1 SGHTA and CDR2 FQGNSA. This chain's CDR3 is CASSRGGDTDTQYF. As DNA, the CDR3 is TGTGCCAGCAGCCGGGGGGGCGACACAGATACGCAGTATTTT.

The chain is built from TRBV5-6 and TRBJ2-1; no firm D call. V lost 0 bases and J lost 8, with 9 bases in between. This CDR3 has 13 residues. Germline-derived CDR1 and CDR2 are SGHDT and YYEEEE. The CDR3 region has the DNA TGTGCCAGCAGCTTGGTTCTAGTCTATGAGCAGTTCTTC. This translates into CASSLVLVYEQFF. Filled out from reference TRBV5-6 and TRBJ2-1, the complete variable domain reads DAGVTQSPTHLIKTRGQQVTLRCSPKSGHDTVSWYQQALGQGPQFIFQYYEEEERQRGNFPDRFSGHQFPNYSSELNVNALLLGDSALYLCASSLVLVYEQFFGPGTRLTVL.

The CDR3 protein is CATRIRGQGGYTF. The CDR3 nucleotides read TGTGCCACCAGAATCAGGGGCCAGGGAGGCTACACCTTC. This chain joins TRBV24-1 and TRBJ1-2, with a weak D call TRBD1 (6 bases). CDR3 length equals 13 residues. V was pared by 7 bases and J by 8 bases, with 16 bases between. The germline CDR1 and CDR2 sequences are KGHDR and SFDVKD.

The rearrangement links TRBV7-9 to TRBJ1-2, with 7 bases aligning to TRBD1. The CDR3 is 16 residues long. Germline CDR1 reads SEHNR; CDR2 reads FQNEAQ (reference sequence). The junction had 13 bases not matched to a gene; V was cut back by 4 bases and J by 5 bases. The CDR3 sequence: CASSSTNTGDPYGYTF. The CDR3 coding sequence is TGTGCCAGCAGCTCAACCAATACAGGGGACCCATATGGCTACACCTTC.

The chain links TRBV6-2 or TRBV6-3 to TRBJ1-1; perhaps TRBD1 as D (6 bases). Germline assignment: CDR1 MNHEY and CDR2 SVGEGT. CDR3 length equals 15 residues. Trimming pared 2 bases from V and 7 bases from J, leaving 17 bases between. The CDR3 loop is CASSYPEGGKGEAFF. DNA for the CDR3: TGTGCCAGCAGTTACCCCGAGGGGGGGAAGGGTGAAGCTTTCTTT.

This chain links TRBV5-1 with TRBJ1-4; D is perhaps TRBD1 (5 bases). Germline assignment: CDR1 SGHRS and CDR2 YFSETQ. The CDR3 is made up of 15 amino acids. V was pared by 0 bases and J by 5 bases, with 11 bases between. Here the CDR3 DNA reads TGCGCCAGCAGCTTGGTGCAGGGTTTAAATGAAAAACTGTTTTTT. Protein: CASSLVQGLNEKLFF.